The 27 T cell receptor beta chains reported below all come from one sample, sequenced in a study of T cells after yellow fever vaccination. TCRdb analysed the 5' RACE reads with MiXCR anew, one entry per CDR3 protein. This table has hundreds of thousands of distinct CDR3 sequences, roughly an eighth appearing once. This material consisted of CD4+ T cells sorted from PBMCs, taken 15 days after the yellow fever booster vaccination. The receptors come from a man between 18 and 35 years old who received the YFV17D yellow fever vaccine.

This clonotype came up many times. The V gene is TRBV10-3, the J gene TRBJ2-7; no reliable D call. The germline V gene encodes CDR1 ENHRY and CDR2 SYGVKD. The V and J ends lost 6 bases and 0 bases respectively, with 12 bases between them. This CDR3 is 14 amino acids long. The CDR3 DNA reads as TGTGCCATCAGGCTCACGGCCACCTCCTACGAGCAGTACTTC. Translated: CAIRLTATSYEQYF.

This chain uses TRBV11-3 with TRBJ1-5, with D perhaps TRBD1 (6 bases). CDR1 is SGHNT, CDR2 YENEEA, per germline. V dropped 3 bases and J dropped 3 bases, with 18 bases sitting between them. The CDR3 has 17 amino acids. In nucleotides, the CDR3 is TGTGCCAGCAGCTTGGGTTTTACCCGGGACAACAATCAGCCCCAGCATTTT. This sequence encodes CASSLGFTRDNNQPQHF.

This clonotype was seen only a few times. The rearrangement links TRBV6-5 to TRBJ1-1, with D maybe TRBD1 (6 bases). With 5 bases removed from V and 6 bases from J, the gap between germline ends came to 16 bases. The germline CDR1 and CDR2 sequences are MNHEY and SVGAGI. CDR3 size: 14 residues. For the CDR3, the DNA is TGTGCCAGCAGTATCGGGGGCTATCGGGCTGAAGCTTTCTTT. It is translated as CASSIGGYRAEAFF.

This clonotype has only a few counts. CDR3 residues: CASRPTGTGKSYSPLHF. In DNA, the CDR3 is TGTGCCAGCAGACCCACCGGGACAGGGAAATCGTATTCACCCCTCCACTTT. The V and J genes are TRBV6-5 and TRBJ1-6; 9 positions agree with TRBD1. This CDR3 comprises 17 residues. Germline CDR1 reads MNHEY; CDR2 reads SVGAGI. V dropped 6 bases and J dropped 8; count of bases not matched to a gene: 14.

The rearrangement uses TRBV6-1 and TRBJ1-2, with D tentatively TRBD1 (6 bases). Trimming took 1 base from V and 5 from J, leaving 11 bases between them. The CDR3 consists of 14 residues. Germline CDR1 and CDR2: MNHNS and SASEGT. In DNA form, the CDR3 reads TGTGCCAGCAGTGAAGGACAGGATACGTATGGCTACACCTTC. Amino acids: CASSEGQDTYGYTF.

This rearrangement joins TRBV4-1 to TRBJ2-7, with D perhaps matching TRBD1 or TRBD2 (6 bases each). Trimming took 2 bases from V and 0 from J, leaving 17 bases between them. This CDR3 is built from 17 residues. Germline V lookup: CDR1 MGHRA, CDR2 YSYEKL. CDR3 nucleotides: TGCGCCAGCAGCCAATACTTCGGGGGCCCTAGCTCCTACGAGCAGTACTTC. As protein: CASSQYFGGPSSYEQYF.

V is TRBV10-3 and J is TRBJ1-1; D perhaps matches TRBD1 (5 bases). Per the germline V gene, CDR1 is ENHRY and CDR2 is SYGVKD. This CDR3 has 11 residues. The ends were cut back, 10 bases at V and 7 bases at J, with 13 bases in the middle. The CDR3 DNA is TGTGCCACCCGCCGGGGGGATGAAGCTTTCTTT. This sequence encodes CATRRGDEAFF.

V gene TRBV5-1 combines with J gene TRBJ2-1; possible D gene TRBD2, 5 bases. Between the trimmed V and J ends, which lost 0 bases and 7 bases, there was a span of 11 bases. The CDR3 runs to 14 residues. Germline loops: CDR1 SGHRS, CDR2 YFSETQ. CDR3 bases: TGCGCCAGCAGCTTGGCCGACTATTCTAATGAGCAGTTCTTC. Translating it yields CASSLADYSNEQFF. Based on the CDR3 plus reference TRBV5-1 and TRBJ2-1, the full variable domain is KAGVTQTPRYLIKTRGQQVTLSCSPISGHRSVSWYQQTPGQGLQFLFEYFSETQRNKGNFPGRFSGRQFSNSRSEMNVSTLELGDSALYLCASSLADYSNEQFFGPGTRLTVL.

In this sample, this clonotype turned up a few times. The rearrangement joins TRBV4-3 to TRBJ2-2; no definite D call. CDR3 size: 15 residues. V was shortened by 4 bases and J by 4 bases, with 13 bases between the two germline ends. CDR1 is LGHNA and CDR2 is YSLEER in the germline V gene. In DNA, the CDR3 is TGCGCCAGCAGCCGACCGGCCCTGGTCACCGGGGAGCTGTTTTTT. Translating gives CASSRPALVTGELFF.

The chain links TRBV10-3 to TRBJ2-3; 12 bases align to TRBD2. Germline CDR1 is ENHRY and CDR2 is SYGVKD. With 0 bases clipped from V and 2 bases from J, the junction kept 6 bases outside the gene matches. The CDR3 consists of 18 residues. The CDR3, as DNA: TGTGCCATCAGTGAGTCTTTAACTAGCGGGGGGTTCACAGATACGCAGTATTTT. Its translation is CAISESLTSGGFTDTQYF.

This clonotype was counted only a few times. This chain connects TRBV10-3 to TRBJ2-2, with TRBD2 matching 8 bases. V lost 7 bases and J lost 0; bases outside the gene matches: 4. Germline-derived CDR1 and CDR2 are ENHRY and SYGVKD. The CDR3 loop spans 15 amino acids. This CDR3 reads CAITSGLANTGELFF. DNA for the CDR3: TGTGCCATCACCTCGGGACTAGCGAACACCGGGGAGCTGTTTTTT.

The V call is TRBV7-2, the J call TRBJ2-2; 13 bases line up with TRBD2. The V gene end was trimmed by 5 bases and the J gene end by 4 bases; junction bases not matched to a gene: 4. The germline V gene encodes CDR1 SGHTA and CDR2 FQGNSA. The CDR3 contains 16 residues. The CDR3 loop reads CASSLLAGGITGELFF. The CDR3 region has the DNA TGTGCCAGCAGCCTACTAGCGGGGGGGATCACCGGGGAGCTGTTTTTT.

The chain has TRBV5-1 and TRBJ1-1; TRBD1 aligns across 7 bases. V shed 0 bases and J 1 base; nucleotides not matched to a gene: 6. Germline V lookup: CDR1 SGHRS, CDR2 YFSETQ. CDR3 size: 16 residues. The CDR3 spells CASSLAPGQRNTEAFF. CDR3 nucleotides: TGCGCCAGCAGCTTGGCTCCGGGACAGAGGAACACTGAAGCTTTCTTT.

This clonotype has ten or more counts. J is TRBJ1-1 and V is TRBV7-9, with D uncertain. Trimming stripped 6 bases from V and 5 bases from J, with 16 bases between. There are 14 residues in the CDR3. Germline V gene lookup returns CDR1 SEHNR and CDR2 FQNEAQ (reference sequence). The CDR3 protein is CASRNSYGETEAFF. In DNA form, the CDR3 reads TGTGCCAGCAGAAATTCCTACGGGGAGACTGAAGCTTTCTTT.

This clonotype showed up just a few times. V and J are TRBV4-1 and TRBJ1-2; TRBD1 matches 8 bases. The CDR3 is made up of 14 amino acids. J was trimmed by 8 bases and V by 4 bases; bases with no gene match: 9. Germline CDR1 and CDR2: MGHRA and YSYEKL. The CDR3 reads CASSRPGQDRGYTF. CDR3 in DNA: TGCGCCAGCAGCCGACCGGGACAGGATAGGGGCTACACCTTC.

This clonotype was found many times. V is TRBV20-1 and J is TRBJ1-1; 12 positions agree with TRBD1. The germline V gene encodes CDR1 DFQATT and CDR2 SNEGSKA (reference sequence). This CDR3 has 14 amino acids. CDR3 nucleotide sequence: TGCAGACCGGGACAGGGGGCTCAAGGCACTGAAGCTTTCTTT. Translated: CRPGQGAQGTEAFF.

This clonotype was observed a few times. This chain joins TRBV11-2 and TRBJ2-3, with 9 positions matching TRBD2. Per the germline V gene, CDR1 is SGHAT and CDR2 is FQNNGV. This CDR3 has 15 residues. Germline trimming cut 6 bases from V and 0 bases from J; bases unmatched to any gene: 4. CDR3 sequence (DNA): TGTGCCAGCAGACCGACTAGCGGTAGCACAGATACGCAGTATTTT. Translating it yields CASRPTSGSTDTQYF.

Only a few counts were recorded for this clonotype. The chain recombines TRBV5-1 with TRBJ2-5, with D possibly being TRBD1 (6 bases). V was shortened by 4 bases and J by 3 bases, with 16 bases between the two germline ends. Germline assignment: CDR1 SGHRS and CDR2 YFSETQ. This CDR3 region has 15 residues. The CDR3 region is CASSPSRQAKETQYF. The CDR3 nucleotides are TGCGCCAGCAGCCCTTCACGACAGGCCAAAGAGACCCAGTACTTC.

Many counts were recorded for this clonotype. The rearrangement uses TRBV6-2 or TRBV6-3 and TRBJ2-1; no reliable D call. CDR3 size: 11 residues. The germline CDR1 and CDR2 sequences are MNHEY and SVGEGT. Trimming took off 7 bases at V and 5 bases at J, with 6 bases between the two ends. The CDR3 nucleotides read TGTGCCAGCAAGGAGAACAATGAGCAGTTCTTC. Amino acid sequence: CASKENNEQFF.

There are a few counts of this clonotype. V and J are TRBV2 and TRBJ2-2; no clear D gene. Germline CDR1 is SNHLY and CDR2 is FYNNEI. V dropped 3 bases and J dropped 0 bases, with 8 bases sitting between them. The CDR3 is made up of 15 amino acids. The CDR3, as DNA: TGTGCCAGCAGTGAGCGGAGTACGAACACCGGGGAGCTGTTTTTT. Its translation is CASSERSTNTGELFF. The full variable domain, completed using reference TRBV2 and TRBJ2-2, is EPEVTQTPSHQVTQMGQEVILRCVPISNHLYFYWYRQILGQKVEFLVSFYNNEISEKSEIFDDQFSVERPDGSNFTLKIRSTKLEDSAMYFCASSERSTNTGELFFGEGSRLTVL.

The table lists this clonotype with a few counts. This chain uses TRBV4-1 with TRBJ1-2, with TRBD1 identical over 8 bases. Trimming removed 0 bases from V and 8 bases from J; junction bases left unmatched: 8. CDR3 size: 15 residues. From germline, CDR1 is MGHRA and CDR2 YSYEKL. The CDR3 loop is CASSQEAGQGRGYTF. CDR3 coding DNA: TGCGCCAGCAGCCAAGAAGCTGGACAGGGCCGAGGCTACACCTTC.

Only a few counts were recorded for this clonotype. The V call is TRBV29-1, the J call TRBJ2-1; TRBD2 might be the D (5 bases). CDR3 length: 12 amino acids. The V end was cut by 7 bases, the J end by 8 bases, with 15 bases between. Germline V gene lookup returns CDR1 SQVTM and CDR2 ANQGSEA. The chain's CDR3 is CSASLGIDEQFF. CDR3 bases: TGCAGCGCGTCACTAGGTATCGATGAGCAGTTCTTC.

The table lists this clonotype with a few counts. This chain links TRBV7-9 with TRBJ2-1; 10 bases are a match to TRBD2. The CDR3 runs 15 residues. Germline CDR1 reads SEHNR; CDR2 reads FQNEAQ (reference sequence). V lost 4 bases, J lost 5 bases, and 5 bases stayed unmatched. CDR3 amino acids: CASSSSGGRHNEQFF. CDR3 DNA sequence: TGTGCCAGCAGCTCTAGCGGGGGCAGGCACAATGAGCAGTTCTTC.

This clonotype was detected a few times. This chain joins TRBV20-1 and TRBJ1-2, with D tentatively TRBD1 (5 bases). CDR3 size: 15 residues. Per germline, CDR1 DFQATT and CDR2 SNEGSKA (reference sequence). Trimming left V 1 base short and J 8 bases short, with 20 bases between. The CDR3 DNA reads TGCAGTGCTAGAGCTGCCAAGGGGACTGAGGAAGGCTACACCTTC. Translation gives CSARAAKGTEEGYTF.

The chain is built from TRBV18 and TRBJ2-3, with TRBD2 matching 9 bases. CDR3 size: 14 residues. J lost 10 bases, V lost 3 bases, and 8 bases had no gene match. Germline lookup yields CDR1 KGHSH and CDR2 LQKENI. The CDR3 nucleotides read TGTGCCAGCTCACCTCCGGGACTAGCCGGTGCGCAGTATTTT. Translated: CASSPPGLAGAQYF.

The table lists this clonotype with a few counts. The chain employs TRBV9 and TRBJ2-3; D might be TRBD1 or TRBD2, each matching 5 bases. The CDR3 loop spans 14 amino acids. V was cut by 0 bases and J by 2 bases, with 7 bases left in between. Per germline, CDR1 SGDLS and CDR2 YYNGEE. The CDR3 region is CASSVVGVTDTQYF. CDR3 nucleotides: TGTGCCAGCAGCGTAGTGGGGGTCACAGATACGCAGTATTTT. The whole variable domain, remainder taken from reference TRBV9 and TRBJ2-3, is DSGVTQTPKHLITATGQRVTLRCSPRSGDLSVYWYQQSLDQGLQFLIQYYNGEERAKGNILERFSAQQFPDLHSELNLSSLELGDSALYFCASSVVGVTDTQYFGPGTRLTVL.

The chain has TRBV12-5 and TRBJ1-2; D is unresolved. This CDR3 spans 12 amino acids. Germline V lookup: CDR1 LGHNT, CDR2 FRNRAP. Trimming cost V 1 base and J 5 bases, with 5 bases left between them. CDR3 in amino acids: CASGLEGYGYTF. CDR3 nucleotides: TGTGCTAGTGGTTTGGAGGGTTATGGCTACACCTTC.